The T cell receptor (beta chain) described here comes from a study of T cells in Graves' hyperthyroidism and ophthalmopathy (dated by TCRdb to the late 2010s). Some background on the complete study: Peripheral blood samples were taken at initial diagnosis, before any treatment was given. To identify TCR V-J signatures that set the groups apart, the researchers used a discovery cohort of about a hundred patients, made up of some 41 with Graves' ophthalmopathy and 55 to 65 with stable Graves' hyperthyroidism. An independent validation cohort of 18 to 20 hyperthyroidism patients and about 15 patients who later progressed to ophthalmopathy tested prospective prediction of ophthalmopathy. For training and testing, the 100 or so patients in the discovery cohort were randomly divided in a 7:3 ratio. In more than 5 Graves' hyperthyroidism patients, the study also compared T-cell repertoires from thyroid tissue with T-cell repertoires from blood. After blood sampling, hyperthyroidism patients were treated with methimazole at a starting dose of 30 mg daily, and ophthalmopathy patients were treated with high-dose intravenous methylprednisolone. The paper reports TCR Vbeta CDR3 sequencing of some 140 peripheral blood samples: 40 to 45 ophthalmopathy, around 80 hyperthyroidism and 17 progressor patients. Broader findings and caveats from the paper: Blood samples also contained most of the expanded thyroid clonotypes (frequency above 0.001), which suggests that blood repertoires may reflect thyroid immune responses. In cross-validation, a model built on a 13 V-J signature told ophthalmopathy apart from stable hyperthyroidism with roughly 87% sensitivity and roughly 81% specificity, and in testing the same model reached 80%/75%. No statistical method was used to set the sample size in advance, and investigators knew the group allocation. During validation, the model predicted progression to ophthalmopathy a median of roughly 7.1 months ahead of onset, with approximately 70% sensitivity and 72.22% specificity.

The CDR3 runs 14 residues from the cysteine to the phenylalanine. Just the 42-base CDR3 DNA is kept, in frame starting at base 1. The junction shows trimming of 2 bases on V and 4 bases on J, plus 12 bases between the germline ends. From a lookup of the germline V gene, CDR1 and CDR2 are MNHEY and SVGAGI. Ophthalmopathy patients had moderately to severely active disease, with a Clinical Activity Score of 3 or more, a NOSPECS grade of 4 or more, and a disease duration of less than 3 months. The study excluded patients with uncontrolled infections, other autoimmune diseases, pregnancy or lactation. Diagnoses were established on the basis of clinical symptoms, serum thyroxine and TRAb, thyroid ultrasound, and orbital computed tomography. PBMCs were isolated from 7.5 to 10 ml of fresh peripheral blood by Ficoll-Paque density gradient centrifugation. Trizol reagent was used to extract total RNA, and RNA quality was then checked on an Agilent 2100 Bioanalyzer.

TCR beta CDR3 regions were amplified from RNA transcripts. The first round of RT-PCR for the TCR CDR3 was performed with the HTBI primer set and the Qiagen OneStep RT-PCR kit. A second multiplex PCR round built the libraries, followed by size selection and purification. Libraries were sequenced paired-end with 100 bp reads on an Illumina HiSeq2000. As for the authors' bioinformatics: Raw data were processed with SOAPnuke, discarding reads with adapters, uncalled bases, mean Phred below 15, or no exact constant-primer or identifier match. High-quality paired reads were merged with COPE v1.2.5, and unique nucleotide sequences were defined as clonotypes. MiTCR v1.1 was used to align the clonotypes against IMGT TRBV, TRBD and TRBJ reference segments. The analysis included only V-J combinations with a frequency above 0.0001, which together covered roughly 99% of the repertoires. The TCS score was defined as F50 (clonal expansion) divided by E x V (chaos), with BLOSUM62-based TCRdist calculated between CDR3 peptides within each V-J. Welch's t-statistics and random forest reduced fewer than 550 V-J features to around 14, which were used in a naive Bayes classifier (R e1071). TCRdb reanalyzed the raw reads on its own, using fastp at Q25 for trimming and MiXCR for clone calling, and kept in-frame beta chains. Each entry merges the rows of one CDR3 protein and shows their most common DNA and genes. These V and J calls rely on TCRdb rather than the paper's analysis. This sample gives roughly 520,000 distinct CDR3 sequences in total; roughly 25% of them show up just once. The ten top clones hold over 9% of the sample.

In its sample, this clonotype was seen a few times. What antigen it recognizes has not been identified. Per-base quality was not reported, and no clone a single base away is much larger than it. Sequencing was done on a sample of blood. The chain is encoded by TRBV6-5 joined to TRBJ2-7; TRBD1 is perhaps the D gene, given 6 matching bases. The receptor's source is a woman aged 25 to 39 with Graves' ophthalmopathy. The nucleotides are TGTGCCAGCAGTTACGGACAGATCCCTTACGAGCAGTACTTC. This encodes CASSYGQIPYEQYF.